This T cell receptor (beta chain) was recovered during a study of post-analysis software for immune sequencing data. Study conclusions and caveats: There were five TRBV segments more frequent in patients than controls, and TRBV5-6, TRBV5-1 and TRBV20-1 were among them. Strong same-batch co-clustering of samples appeared with F measure clustering.

Unique molecular identifiers featured in each of the TCR beta cDNA libraries. MiXCR, run by TCRdb on the PCR reads, gives a single entry per CDR3 protein. The repertoire consists of approximately 630,000 distinct CDR3 sequences, with about 60% occurring once and the leading ten covering roughly 10%. Germline CDR1 MNHEY, CDR2 SVGEGT. Trimming removed 0 bases from V and 3 bases from J, with 14 bases in between. The CDR3 has 16 amino acids. A few counts support this clonotype. The antigen is undetermined. Material: blood. This clonotype was obtained from a girl aged 2-10 years with multiple sclerosis. The chain employs TRBV6-2 or TRBV6-3 and TRBJ1-2; D is perhaps TRBD1 (5 bases). The CDR3 region has the DNA TGTGCCAGCAGTTACTCGAAGGCAGGGACCTACTATGGCTACACCTTC. Protein product: CASSYSKAGTYYGYTF.